Presented here are 31 T cell receptor beta chains from one specimen sequenced in a study of T-cell reconstitution after alpha-beta-depleted transplantation in children listed by TCRdb under 2016. Library prep was done by PCR. The data were produced on an Illumina HiSeq 2500. TCR library preparation used molecular barcoding, with unique molecular identifiers applied to normalize quantification of the TCRbeta repertoire. In-frame beta chains were kept once TCRdb had trimmed the public reads at Q25 with fastp and called clones with MiXCR. Rows matching on CDR3 protein sequence are summarized as one entry with the most common DNA and genes. Present in this sample are about 610,000 distinct CDR3 sequences, roughly 10% of which were seen just once. The ten largest account for less than 5% of the sample. The specimen was PBMCs from the stem cell graft donor, collected from the stem cell graft. The receptors originated from a human donor who donated a stem cell graft to a child with acute myeloid leukemia.

The CDR3 DNA reads as TGTGCCAGCAGCCTGGGGACTATGGGAGAGACCCAGTACTTC. Translated: CASSLGTMGETQYF. The rearrangement uses TRBV14 and TRBJ2-5; TRBD2 matches at 7 bases. Trimming cost V 4 bases and J 4 bases; bases outside gene matches: 6. The V gene's germline CDR1 is SGHDN and CDR2 FVKESK. The CDR3 contains 14 residues.

This clonotype showed up many times. The genes are TRBV4-3 and TRBJ2-7; D gene unclear. Looked up from germline, CDR1 is LGHNA and CDR2 is YSLEER. The CDR3 covers 14 residues. The V end was cut by 0 bases, the J end by 1 base, with 7 bases between. CDR3 protein: CASSQDVRSYEQYF. The CDR3 DNA is TGCGCCAGCAGCCAAGACGTTAGATCCTACGAGCAGTACTTC.

The chain employs TRBV14 and TRBJ2-7; D remains unclear. The CDR3 has 16 amino acids. Deletions cut 4 bases from V and 0 bases from J, with 16 bases between. CDR1 and CDR2 (germline): SGHDN, FVKESK. CDR3 residues: CASSLKVGLNSYEQYF. The CDR3 bases are TGTGCCAGCAGCCTCAAGGTCGGTCTCAACTCCTACGAGCAGTACTTC.

This clonotype was seen only a few times. This chain links TRBV5-1 with TRBJ2-1; D might be TRBD1 (5 bases). The CDR3 has 13 residues. V was shortened by 4 bases and J by 6 bases, with 11 bases between the two germline ends. Germline CDR1 and CDR2: SGHRS and YFSETQ. Written as DNA, the CDR3 is TGCGCCAGCAGCAGGCGACAGTTCAATGAGCAGTTCTTC. Amino acids: CASSRRQFNEQFF.

The CDR3: CASSAEPRGRETQYF. CDR3 DNA: TGTGCCAGCAGCGCCGAGCCCAGGGGACGGGAGACCCAGTACTTC. This rearrangement joins TRBV9 to TRBJ2-5; perhaps TRBD1 as D (6 bases). Deletions cut 3 bases from V and 5 bases from J, with 17 bases between. From germline, CDR1 is SGDLS and CDR2 YYNGEE. The CDR3 length is 15 residues. The entire variable domain, with the rest obtained from reference TRBV9 and TRBJ2-5, is as follows: DSGVTQTPKHLITATGQRVTLRCSPRSGDLSVYWYQQSLDQGLQFLIQYYNGEERAKGNILERFSAQQFPDLHSELNLSSLELGDSALYFCASSAEPRGRETQYFGPGTRLLVL.

The rearrangement uses TRBV3-1 and TRBJ2-5; 8 bases align to TRBD2. CDR3 size: 15 residues. V was pared by 4 bases and J by 2 bases, with 6 bases of the junction left unmatched. CDR1 LGHDT and CDR2 YNNKEL come from the germline V gene (reference sequence). The CDR3: CASSLPGLEQETQYF. The CDR3 DNA follows: TGTGCCAGCAGCCTTCCGGGACTAGAACAAGAGACCCAGTACTTC.

This chain connects TRBV2 to TRBJ2-3, with 8 nucleotides matching TRBD1. V dropped 8 bases and J dropped 8; count of bases not matched to a gene: 12. Germline CDR1 reads SNHLY; CDR2 reads FYNNEI. The CDR3 spans 14 residues. For the CDR3, the DNA is TGTGCCAGCCAGGGACAGGCTCGCGGTGGTACGCAGTATTTT. Protein: CASQGQARGGTQYF.

The gene calls are TRBV6-2 or TRBV6-3 and TRBJ1-5; TRBD1 might be the D (5 bases). The germline gives CDR1 MNHEY, CDR2 SVGEGT. The CDR3 has 13 amino acids. V lost 2 bases, J lost 7 bases, and 9 bases lay in between. CDR3 sequence reads: CASSYLRAQPQHF. CDR3 in DNA: TGTGCCAGCAGTTACCTCAGGGCGCAGCCCCAGCATTTT.

This clonotype has a handful of counts. The CDR3 spells CASTQGSYEQYF. The CDR3, as DNA: TGTGCCAGCACGCAGGGTTCCTACGAGCAGTACTTC. The chain joins TRBV7-9 to TRBJ2-7, with D maybe TRBD1 (5 bases). Trimming stripped 7 bases from V and 1 base from J, with 8 bases between. The CDR3 has 12 residues. Germline CDR1 and CDR2: SEHNR and FQNEAQ (reference sequence). The full variable domain, rest sourced from reference TRBV7-9 and TRBJ2-7, is DTGVSQNPRHKITKRGQNVTFRCDPISEHNRLYWYRQTLGQGPEFLTYFQNEAQLEKSRLLSDRFSAERPKGSFSTLEIQRTEQGDSAMYLCASTQGSYEQYFGPGTRLTVT.

In this sample, this clonotype turned up a few times. CDR3 protein: CASSLGGVRRASTDTQYF. CDR3 nucleotide sequence: TGCGCCAGCAGCTTGGGCGGCGTGCGGAGGGCTAGCACAGATACGCAGTATTTT. J is TRBJ2-3 and V is TRBV5-1, with D possibly matching TRBD2 (6 bases). V was cut by 0 bases and J by 0 bases, with 17 bases left in between. Germline-derived CDR1 and CDR2 are SGHRS and YFSETQ. CDR3 length equals 18 residues.

The table lists this clonotype with a few counts. The chain has TRBV5-5 and TRBJ2-7; D is unresolved. The CDR3 extends over 15 amino acids. Between the trimmed V and J ends, which lost 0 bases and 4 bases, there was a span of 14 bases. Germline CDR1 reads SGHKS; CDR2 reads YYEKEE (reference sequence). This chain's CDR3 is CASSLAPRNDYEQYF. The CDR3 DNA reads TGTGCCAGCAGCTTGGCGCCGCGGAACGATTACGAGCAGTACTTC.

Concerning this clonotype itself: A much bigger clone sits one base away, suggesting this may be a read error. The J gene is TRBJ2-7, the V gene TRBV5-1; D is tentatively TRBD1 or TRBD2 (6 bases each). The CDR3 is 14 amino acids. Germline V gene lookup returns CDR1 SGHRS and CDR2 YFSETQ. Here the CDR3 DNA reads TGCGCCAGCAGCTTTGTAGGGGGGTCCTACGAGCTGTACTTC. Encoded protein: CASSFVGGSYELYF.

V usage is TRBV6-2 or TRBV6-3 and J usage is TRBJ2-7; D is unclear. V was trimmed by 2 bases and J by 5 bases, leaving 13 bases between them. Germline CDR1 MNHEY, CDR2 SVGEGT. CDR3 length: 14 residues. The CDR3: CASSYAPPADEQYF. Written as DNA, the CDR3 is TGTGCCAGCAGTTACGCCCCGCCGGCGGACGAGCAGTACTTC.

The J gene is TRBJ1-2, the V gene TRBV7-6; possibly TRBD1 for D (6 bases). V was cut by 0 bases and J by 5 bases, with 13 bases left in between. Germline CDR1 SGHVS, CDR2 FNYEAQ. The CDR3 has 15 amino acids. CDR3: CASSLAPGATYGYTF. The CDR3 DNA is TGTGCCAGCAGCTTAGCCCCGGGGGCAACATATGGCTACACCTTC.

This clonotype showed up many times. This chain uses TRBV7-2 with TRBJ1-1; D unclear. CDR3 length equals 14 residues. Deletions cut 2 bases from V and 3 bases from J, with 10 bases between. CDR1 is SGHTA, CDR2 FQGNSA, per germline. The CDR3 DNA follows: TGTGCCAGCAGCTTATATCCAGGCTACACTGAAGCTTTCTTT. Amino acid sequence: CASSLYPGYTEAFF.

As regards this clonotype: It is likely a read error, because the conserved phenylalanine at the end of the CDR3 is missing. The CDR3 is CASSYIGKDGYTC. The CDR3, as DNA: TGTGCCAGCAGTTACATCGGGAAAGATGGCTACACCTGC. The chain carries TRBV6-5 and TRBJ1-2, with unresolved D. The V end was cut by 2 bases, the J end by 6 bases, with 10 bases between. Germline CDR1 and CDR2: MNHEY and SVGAGI. This CDR3 region has 13 residues.

This clonotype was picked up a small number of times. The V call is TRBV30, the J call TRBJ2-7, with no clear D. The ends were cut back, 0 bases at V and 3 bases at J, with 9 bases in the middle. This CDR3 region has 13 residues. Germline V lookup: CDR1 GTSNPN, CDR2 SVGIG (reference sequence). As DNA, the CDR3 is TGTGCCTGGAGTGTAGGATCTGGCTACGAGCAGTACTTC. This encodes CAWSVGSGYEQYF.

This clonotype has ten or more counts. V usage is TRBV20-1 and J usage is TRBJ2-1, with D hard to call. The CDR3 has 13 amino acids. V was shortened by 1 base and J by 8 bases, with 12 bases between the two germline ends. Germline CDR1 reads DFQATT; CDR2 reads SNEGSKA (reference sequence). CDR3 DNA sequence: TGCAGTGCTAGAGTTTCCTTAAGGGATGAGCAGTTCTTC. This encodes CSARVSLRDEQFF.

This clonotype was observed a few times. J is TRBJ2-4 and V is TRBV11-1, with D possibly matching TRBD2 (5 bases). The CDR3 sequence is 13 residues long. CDR1 and CDR2 from the germline V gene are SGHAT and FQDESV (reference sequence). Trimming cost V 4 bases and J 8 bases, with 12 bases left between them. Here the CDR3 reads CASSSIRGYIQYF. CDR3 DNA sequence: TGTGCCAGCAGCTCAATACGGGGTTACATTCAGTACTTC.

The chain carries TRBV5-1 and TRBJ2-5; D uncertain. Deletions cut 0 bases from V and 5 bases from J, with 14 bases between. This CDR3 contains 15 residues. In germline, CDR1 is SGHRS, CDR2 YFSETQ. DNA of the CDR3: TGCGCCAGCAGCTTGGCCGGCGCCCTGGGGGAGACCCAGTACTTC. As protein: CASSLAGALGETQYF.

The chain is built from TRBV9 and TRBJ1-4; 11 nucleotides match TRBD1. This CDR3 spans 16 amino acids. Trimming removed 3 bases from V and 1 base from J; junction bases left unmatched: 2. Germline loops: CDR1 SGDLS, CDR2 YYNGEE. The CDR3 here is CASSEGTGGTNEKLFF. CDR3 in DNA: TGTGCCAGCAGCGAGGGGACAGGGGGAACTAATGAAAAACTGTTTTTT. Filled out from reference TRBV9 and TRBJ1-4, the complete variable domain reads DSGVTQTPKHLITATGQRVTLRCSPRSGDLSVYWYQQSLDQGLQFLIQYYNGEERAKGNILERFSAQQFPDLHSELNLSSLELGDSALYFCASSEGTGGTNEKLFFGSGTQLSVL.

This clonotype has more than one count but fewer than ten. The genes are TRBV9 and TRBJ1-3, with D possibly being TRBD1 (5 bases). Trimming removed 3 bases at V and 0 bases at J, with 10 bases between. This CDR3 has 15 amino acids. Germline V gene data show CDR1 as SGDLS and CDR2 as YYNGEE. CDR3 sequence reads: CASSAGHISGNTIYF. CDR3 DNA: TGTGCCAGCAGCGCCGGACATATCTCTGGAAACACCATATATTTT.

This clonotype was counted between two and nine times. This chain joins TRBV28 and TRBJ2-7, with D possibly being TRBD1 (5 bases). CDR1 and CDR2 from the germline V gene are MDHEN and SYDVKM. This CDR3 is 14 amino acids long. The V end was cut by 7 bases, the J end by 3 bases, with 16 bases between. CDR3 nucleotide sequence: TGTGCCAGCAAGGTCGGCAGGGCTCACTACGAGCAGTACTTC. It encodes CASKVGRAHYEQYF.

The CDR3 DNA is TGTGCCAGCAGGGGCCGGGACAGGGTTGAGACCCAGTACTTC. As protein: CASRGRDRVETQYF. The chain employs TRBV6-1 and TRBJ2-5; 9 bases fit TRBD1. Germline CDR1 and CDR2: MNHNS and SASEGT. The junction had 7 bases not matched to a gene; V was cut back by 6 bases and J by 5 bases. This CDR3 spans 14 amino acids.

This clonotype was seen many times. This chain uses TRBV20-1 with TRBJ2-4; no reliable D call. The CDR3 loop spans 15 amino acids. Germline-derived CDR1 and CDR2 are DFQATT and SNEGSKA (reference sequence). Between the trimmed V and J ends, which lost 3 bases and 0 bases, there was a span of 12 bases. The CDR3 DNA reads TGCAGTGCTAGTTCGCCTTCTCTAGCCAAAAACATTCAGTACTTC. Its protein product is CSASSPSLAKNIQYF.

This clonotype was seen ten or more times. The chain employs TRBV5-1 and TRBJ2-3; TRBD2 agrees at 12 bases. Looked up from germline, CDR1 is SGHRS and CDR2 is YFSETQ. This CDR3 region has 19 residues. J gave up 3 bases and V 2 bases, and 13 bases lay outside the gene matches. In DNA, the CDR3 is TGCGCCAGCAGCTTTGGGCCGGGGACTAGCGGGCTACCTACAGATACGCAGTATTTT. It is translated as CASSFGPGTSGLPTDTQYF.

This clonotype occurred many times. V usage is TRBV20-1 and J usage is TRBJ2-3, with D possibly called TRBD1 or TRBD2 (6 bases each). This CDR3 is 15 amino acids long. The V gene's germline CDR1 is DFQATT and CDR2 SNEGSKA (reference sequence). The V end was cut by 5 bases, the J end by 3 bases, with 18 bases between. As DNA, the CDR3 is TGCAGTGCTTCGCTCGGGACTCAGGGGACAGATACGCAGTATTTT. Residues: CSASLGTQGTDTQYF.

As regards this clonotype: Possible read error: a much larger clone is one base away. The chain has TRBV6-1 and TRBJ2-5; 11 bases agree with TRBD2. Germline V gene sequence: CDR1 MNHNS, CDR2 SASEGT. The CDR3 length is 15 residues. J was trimmed by 5 bases and V by 7 bases; bases with no gene match: 9. The CDR3 region has the DNA TGTGCCAGCATATCACTAGCGGGAGTTGGGGAGACCCAGTACTTC. This gives the protein CASISLAGVGETQYF.

This clonotype was recorded at least ten times. This chain uses TRBV12-3 or TRBV12-4 with TRBJ2-5; a possible D gene is TRBD2 (6 bases). The CDR3 runs 14 residues. V was trimmed by 4 bases and J by 8 bases, leaving 17 bases between them. The CDR3 loop reads CASSSGGVQGTQYF. For the CDR3, the DNA is TGTGCCAGCAGTTCCGGCGGGGTCCAAGGAACCCAGTACTTC.

The rearrangement uses TRBV14 and TRBJ2-7, with TRBD1 identical over 11 bases. This CDR3 is 13 amino acids long. V lost 9 bases, J lost 3 bases, and 4 bases stayed unmatched. Germline V lookup: CDR1 SGHDN, CDR2 FVKESK. CDR3 sequence (DNA): TGTGCCAGTGACGGGACAGGGGGCTACGAGCAGTACTTC. Its protein is CASDGTGGYEQYF.

The V gene is TRBV7-8, the J gene TRBJ1-3; TRBD1 is a possible D gene (5 bases). V lost 4 bases and J lost 0, with 13 bases in between. The CDR3 has 16 residues. Germline loops: CDR1 SGHVS, CDR2 FQNEAQ. DNA for the CDR3: TGTGCCAGCAGCTCCCGGGGGTCCCACTCTGGAAACACCATATATTTT. Residues: CASSSRGSHSGNTIYF.